The clone carrying this TCR beta chain was counted many times. Its specificity is unknown. TCRdb keeps only in-frame clones here, not all; method: immunoSEQ multiplex PCR. Of roughly 130,000 clones listed, around 85% are singletons. Indicated time point: pretreatment peripheral blood. The CDR3 loop spans 14 amino acids. Looked up from germline, CDR1 is GTSNPN and CDR2 is SVGIG (reference sequence). The V end was cut by 4 bases, the J end by 5 bases, with 17 bases between. The sample originates from a study of PD-L1 blockade in urothelial cancer. About the research overall: Per blood sample, T cells had a median of around 150,000.

General study findings and limits: The study found that durable-benefit patients expanded tumor-associated blood clones more at 3 weeks.

Source: PBMCs, taken around atezolizumab (anti-PD-L1) treatment. The receptor comes from a man aged 45 to 65 with urothelial cancer. V is TRBV30 and J is TRBJ1-2, with D maybe TRBD1 (5 bases). Here the CDR3 reads CAWTPGTGLYGYTF. CDR3 nucleotide sequence: TGTGCCTGGACCCCCGGGACGGGACTATATGGCTACACCTTC. The whole variable domain, filled in from reference TRBV30 and TRBJ1-2, reads SQTIHQWPATLVQPVGSPLSLECTVEGTSNPNLYWYRQAAGRGLQLLFYSVGIGQISSEVPQNLSASRPQDRQFILSSKKLLLSDSGFYLCAWTPGTGLYGYTFGSGTRLTVV.